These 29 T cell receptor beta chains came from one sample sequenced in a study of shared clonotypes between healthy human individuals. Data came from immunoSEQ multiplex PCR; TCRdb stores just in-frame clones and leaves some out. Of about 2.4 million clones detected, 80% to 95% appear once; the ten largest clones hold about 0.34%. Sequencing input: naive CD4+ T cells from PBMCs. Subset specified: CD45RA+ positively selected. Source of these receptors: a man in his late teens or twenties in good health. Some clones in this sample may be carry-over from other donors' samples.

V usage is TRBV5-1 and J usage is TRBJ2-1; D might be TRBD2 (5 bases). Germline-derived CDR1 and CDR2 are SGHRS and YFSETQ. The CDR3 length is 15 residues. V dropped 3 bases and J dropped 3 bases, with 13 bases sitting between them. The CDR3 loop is CASSSAGLDYNEQFF. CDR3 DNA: TGCGCCAGCAGCTCCGCCGGACTCGACTACAATGAGCAGTTCTTC.

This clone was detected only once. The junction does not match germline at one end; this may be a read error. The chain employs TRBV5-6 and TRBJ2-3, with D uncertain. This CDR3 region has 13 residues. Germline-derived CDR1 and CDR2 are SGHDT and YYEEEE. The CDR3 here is CASSLYKAITEVF. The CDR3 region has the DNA TGTGCCAGCAGCTTGTATAAGGCGATAACCGAAGTATTT.

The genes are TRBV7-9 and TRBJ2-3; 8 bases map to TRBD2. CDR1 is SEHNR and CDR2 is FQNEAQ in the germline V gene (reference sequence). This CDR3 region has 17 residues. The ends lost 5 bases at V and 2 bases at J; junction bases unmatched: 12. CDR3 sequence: CASSPLRLAGPTDTQYF. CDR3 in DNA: TGTGCCAGCAGCCCCCTGAGGCTAGCGGGCCCCACAGATACGCAGTATTTT.

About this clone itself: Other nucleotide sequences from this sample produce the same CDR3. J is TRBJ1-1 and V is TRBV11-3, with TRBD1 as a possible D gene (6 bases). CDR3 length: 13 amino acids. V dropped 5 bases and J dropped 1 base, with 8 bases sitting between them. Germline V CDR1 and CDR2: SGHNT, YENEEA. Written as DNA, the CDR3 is TGTGCCAGCAGCCTGGGACAGAACACTGAAGCTTTCTTT. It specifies CASSLGQNTEAFF.

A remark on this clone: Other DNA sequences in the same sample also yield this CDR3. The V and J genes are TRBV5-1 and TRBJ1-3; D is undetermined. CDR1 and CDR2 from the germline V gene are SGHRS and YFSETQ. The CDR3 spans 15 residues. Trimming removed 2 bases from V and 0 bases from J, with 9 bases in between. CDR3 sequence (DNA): TGCGCCAGCAGCTTAAGTTTAAGCTCTGGAAACACCATATATTTT. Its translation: CASSLSLSSGNTIYF.

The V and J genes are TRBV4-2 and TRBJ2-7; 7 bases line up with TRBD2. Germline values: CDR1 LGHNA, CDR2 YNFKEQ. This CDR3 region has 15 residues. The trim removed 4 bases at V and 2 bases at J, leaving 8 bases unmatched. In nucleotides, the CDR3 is TGTGCCAGCAGCCGCTCTTTGGGGGGGGCCTACGAGCAGTACTTC. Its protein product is CASSRSLGGAYEQYF.

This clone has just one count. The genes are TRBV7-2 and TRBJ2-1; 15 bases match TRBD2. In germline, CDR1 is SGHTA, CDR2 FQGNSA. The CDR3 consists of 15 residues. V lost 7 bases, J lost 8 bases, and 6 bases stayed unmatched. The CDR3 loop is CASTMGLAGGHEQFF. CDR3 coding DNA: TGTGCCAGCACCATGGGACTAGCGGGAGGACATGAGCAGTTCTTC.

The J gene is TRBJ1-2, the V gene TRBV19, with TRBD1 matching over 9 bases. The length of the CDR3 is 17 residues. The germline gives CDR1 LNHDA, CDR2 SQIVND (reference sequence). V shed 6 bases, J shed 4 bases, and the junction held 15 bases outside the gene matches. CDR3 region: CASRHRGQGSLTYGYTF. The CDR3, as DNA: TGTGCCAGTAGACATCGAGGACAGGGGTCTCTAACCTATGGCTACACCTTC.

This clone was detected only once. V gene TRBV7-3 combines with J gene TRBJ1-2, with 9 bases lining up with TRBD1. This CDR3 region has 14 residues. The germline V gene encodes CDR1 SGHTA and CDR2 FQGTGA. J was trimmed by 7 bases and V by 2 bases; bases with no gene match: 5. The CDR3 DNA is TGTGCCAGCAGCTTATTGGACAGGGGAGGTGGCTACACCTTC. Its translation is CASSLLDRGGGYTF. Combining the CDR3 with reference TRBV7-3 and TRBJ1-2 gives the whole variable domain GAGVSQTPSNKVTEKGKYVELRCDPISGHTALYWYRQSLGQGPEFLIYFQGTGAADDSGLPNDRFFAVRPEGSVSTLKIQRTERGDSAVYLCASSLLDRGGGYTFGSGTRLTVV.

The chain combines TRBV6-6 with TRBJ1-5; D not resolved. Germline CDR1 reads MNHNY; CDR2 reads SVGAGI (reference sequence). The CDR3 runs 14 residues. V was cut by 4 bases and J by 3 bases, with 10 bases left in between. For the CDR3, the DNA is TGTGCCAGCAGTTTAGAAGCTCCCAATCAGCCCCAGCATTTT. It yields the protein CASSLEAPNQPQHF.

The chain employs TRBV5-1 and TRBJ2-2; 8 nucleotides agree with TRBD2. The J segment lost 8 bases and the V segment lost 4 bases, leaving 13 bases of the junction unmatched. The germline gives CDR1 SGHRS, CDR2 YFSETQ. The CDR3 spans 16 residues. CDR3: CASSPAGLAGAGELFF. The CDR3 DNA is TGCGCCAGCAGCCCCGCCGGACTAGCTGGCGCAGGGGAGCTGTTTTTT.

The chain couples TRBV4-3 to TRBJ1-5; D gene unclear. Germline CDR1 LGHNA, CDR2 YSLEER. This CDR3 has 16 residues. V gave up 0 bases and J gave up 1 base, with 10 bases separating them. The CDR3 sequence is CASSQDSTGSNQPQHF. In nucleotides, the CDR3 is TGCGCCAGCAGCCAAGATTCGACTGGCAGCAATCAGCCCCAGCATTTT.

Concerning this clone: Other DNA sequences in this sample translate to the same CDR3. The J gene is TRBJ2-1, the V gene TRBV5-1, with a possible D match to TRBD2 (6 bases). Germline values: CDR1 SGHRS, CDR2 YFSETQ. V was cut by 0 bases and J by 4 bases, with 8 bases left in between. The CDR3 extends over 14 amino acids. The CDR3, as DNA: TGCGCCAGCAGCTTGGGGGACTCGTACAATGAGCAGTTCTTC. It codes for CASSLGDSYNEQFF.

The CDR3 region is CASSIQGKGETQYF. CDR3 sequence (DNA): TGCGCCAGCAGCATACAGGGGAAGGGGGAGACCCAGTACTTC. The chain uses TRBV5-1 and TRBJ2-5; 7 nucleotides agree with TRBD1. After removal of 4 bases from V and 5 bases from J, the junction contained 8 bases not matched to a gene. The CDR3 has 14 amino acids. Germline V lookup: CDR1 SGHRS, CDR2 YFSETQ.

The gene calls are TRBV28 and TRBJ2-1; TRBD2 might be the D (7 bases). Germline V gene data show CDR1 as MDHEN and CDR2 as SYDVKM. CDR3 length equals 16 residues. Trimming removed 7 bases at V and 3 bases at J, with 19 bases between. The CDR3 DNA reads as TGTGCCAGCACCTCTGGGGGGGCTACCCACTACAATGAGCAGTTCTTC. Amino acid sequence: CASTSGGATHYNEQFF.

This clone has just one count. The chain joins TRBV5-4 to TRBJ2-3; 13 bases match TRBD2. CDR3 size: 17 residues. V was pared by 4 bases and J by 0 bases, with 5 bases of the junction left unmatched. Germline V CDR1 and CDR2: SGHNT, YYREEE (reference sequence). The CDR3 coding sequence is TGTGCCAGCAGCCCGGGACTAGCGGGACCTAGCACAGATACGCAGTATTTT. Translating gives CASSPGLAGPSTDTQYF. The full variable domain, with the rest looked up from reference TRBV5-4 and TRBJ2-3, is ETGVTQSPTHLIKTRGQQVTLRCSSQSGHNTVSWYQQALGQGPQFIFQYYREEENGRGNFPPRFSGLQFPNYSSELNVNALELDDSALYLCASSPGLAGPSTDTQYFGPGTRLTVL.

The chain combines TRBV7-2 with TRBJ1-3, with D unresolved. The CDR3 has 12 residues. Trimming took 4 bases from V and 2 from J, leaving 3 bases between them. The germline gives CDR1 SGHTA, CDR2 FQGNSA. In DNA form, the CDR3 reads TGTGCCAGCAGCTCCCCTGGAAACACCATATATTTT. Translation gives CASSSPGNTIYF.

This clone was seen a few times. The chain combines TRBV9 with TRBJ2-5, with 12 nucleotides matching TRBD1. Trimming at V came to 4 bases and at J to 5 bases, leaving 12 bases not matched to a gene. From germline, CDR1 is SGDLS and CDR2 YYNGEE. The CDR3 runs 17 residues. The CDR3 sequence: CASSPGIGGQGAETQYF. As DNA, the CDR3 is TGTGCCAGCAGCCCCGGAATCGGGGGACAGGGGGCTGAGACCCAGTACTTC.

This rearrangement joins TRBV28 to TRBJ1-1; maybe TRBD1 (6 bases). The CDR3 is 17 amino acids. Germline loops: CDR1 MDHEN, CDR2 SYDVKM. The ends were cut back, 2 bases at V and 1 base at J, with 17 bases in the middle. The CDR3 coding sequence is TGTGCCAGCAGTTTAAGGTCCGGCAGGGGCTGGAACACTGAAGCTTTCTTT. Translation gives CASSLRSGRGWNTEAFF.

This chain's CDR3 is CASSSRQGAGYGYTF. CDR3 in DNA: TGTGCCAGCAGTTCGCGACAGGGGGCGGGATATGGCTACACCTTC. The rearrangement joins TRBV28 to TRBJ1-2, with 10 bases identical to TRBD1. The junction had 7 bases not matched to a gene; V was cut back by 4 bases and J by 5 bases. The CDR3 runs to 15 residues. The germline gives CDR1 MDHEN, CDR2 SYDVKM.

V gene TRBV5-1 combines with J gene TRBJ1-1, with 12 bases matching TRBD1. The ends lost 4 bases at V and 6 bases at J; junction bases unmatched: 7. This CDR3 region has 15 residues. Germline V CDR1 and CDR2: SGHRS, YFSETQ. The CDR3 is CASSPGTGGKPEAFF. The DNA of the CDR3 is TGCGCCAGCAGCCCCGGGACAGGGGGCAAGCCTGAAGCTTTCTTT.

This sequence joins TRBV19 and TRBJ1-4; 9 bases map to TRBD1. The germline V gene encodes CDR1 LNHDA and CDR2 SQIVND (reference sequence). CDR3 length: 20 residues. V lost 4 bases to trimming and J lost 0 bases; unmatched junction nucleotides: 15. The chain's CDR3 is CASSTRPGQGRPATNEKLFF. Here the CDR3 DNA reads TGTGCCAGTAGTACAAGACCGGGACAGGGAAGACCCGCAACTAATGAAAAACTGTTTTTT. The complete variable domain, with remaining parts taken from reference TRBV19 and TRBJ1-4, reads DGGITQSPKYLFRKEGQNVTLSCEQNLNHDAMYWYRQDPGQGLRLIYYSQIVNDFQKGDIAEGYSVSREKKESFPLTVTSAQKNPTAFYLCASSTRPGQGRPATNEKLFFGSGTQLSVL.

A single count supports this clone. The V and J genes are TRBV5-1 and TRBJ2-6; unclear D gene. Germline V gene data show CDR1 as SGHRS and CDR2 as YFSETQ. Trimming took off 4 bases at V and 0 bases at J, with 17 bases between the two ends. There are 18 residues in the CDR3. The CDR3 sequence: CASSPRWPQNSGANVLTF. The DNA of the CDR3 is TGCGCCAGCAGCCCACGCTGGCCTCAGAACTCTGGGGCCAACGTCCTGACTTTC.

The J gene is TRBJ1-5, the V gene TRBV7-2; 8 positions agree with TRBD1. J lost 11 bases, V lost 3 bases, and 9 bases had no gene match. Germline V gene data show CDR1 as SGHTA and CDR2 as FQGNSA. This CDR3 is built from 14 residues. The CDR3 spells CASSFGQGQQSQHF. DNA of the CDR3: TGTGCCAGCAGCTTTGGACAGGGCCAGCAGTCCCAGCATTTT.

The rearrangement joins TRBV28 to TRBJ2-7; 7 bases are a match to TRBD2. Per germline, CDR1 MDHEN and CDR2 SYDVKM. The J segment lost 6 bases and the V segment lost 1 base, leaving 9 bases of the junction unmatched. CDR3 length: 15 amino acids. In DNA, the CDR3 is TGTGCCAGCAGTTTATTCAGCGGGACGGTCTCCGAGCAGTACTTC. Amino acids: CASSLFSGTVSEQYF.

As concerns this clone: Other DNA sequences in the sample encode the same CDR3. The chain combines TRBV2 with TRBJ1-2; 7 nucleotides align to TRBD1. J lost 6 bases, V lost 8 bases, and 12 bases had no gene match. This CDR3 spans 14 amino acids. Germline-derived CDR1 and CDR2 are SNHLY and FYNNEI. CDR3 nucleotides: TGTGCCAGCGGCGCCGACAGGGACAGTAATGGCTACACCTTC. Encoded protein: CASGADRDSNGYTF.

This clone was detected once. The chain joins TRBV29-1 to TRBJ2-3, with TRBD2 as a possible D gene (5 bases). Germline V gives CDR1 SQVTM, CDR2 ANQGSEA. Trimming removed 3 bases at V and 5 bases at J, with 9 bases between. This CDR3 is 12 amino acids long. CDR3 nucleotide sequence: TGCAGCGTTGACCTAGCTAGAGATACGCAGTATTTT. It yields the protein CSVDLARDTQYF.

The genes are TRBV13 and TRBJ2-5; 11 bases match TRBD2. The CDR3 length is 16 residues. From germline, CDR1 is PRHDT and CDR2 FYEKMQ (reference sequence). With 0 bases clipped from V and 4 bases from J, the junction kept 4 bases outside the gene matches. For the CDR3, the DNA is TGTGCCAGCAGCTTAGGATTCCTAGCGGGAGGAGAGACCCAGTACTTC. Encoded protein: CASSLGFLAGGETQYF.

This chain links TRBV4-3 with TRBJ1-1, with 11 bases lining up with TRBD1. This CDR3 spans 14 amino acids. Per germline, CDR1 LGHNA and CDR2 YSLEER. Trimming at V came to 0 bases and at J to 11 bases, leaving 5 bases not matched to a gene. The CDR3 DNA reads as TGCGCCAGCAGCCAAGAGGGGGGACAGGGGGAGGCTTTCTTT. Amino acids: CASSQEGGQGEAFF.